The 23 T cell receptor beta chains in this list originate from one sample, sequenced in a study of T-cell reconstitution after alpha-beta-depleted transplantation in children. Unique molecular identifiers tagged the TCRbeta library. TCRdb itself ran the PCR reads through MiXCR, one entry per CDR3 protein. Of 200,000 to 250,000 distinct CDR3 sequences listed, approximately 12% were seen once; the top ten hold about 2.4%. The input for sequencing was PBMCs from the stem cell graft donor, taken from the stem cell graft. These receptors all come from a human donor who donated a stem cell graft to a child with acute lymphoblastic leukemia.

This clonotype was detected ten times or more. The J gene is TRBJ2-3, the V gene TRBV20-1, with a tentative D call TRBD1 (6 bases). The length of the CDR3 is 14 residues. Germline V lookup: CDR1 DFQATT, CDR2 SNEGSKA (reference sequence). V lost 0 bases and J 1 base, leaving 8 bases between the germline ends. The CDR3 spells CSARDRQGTDTQYF. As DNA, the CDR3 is TGCAGTGCTAGAGATCGACAGGGCACAGATACGCAGTATTTT.

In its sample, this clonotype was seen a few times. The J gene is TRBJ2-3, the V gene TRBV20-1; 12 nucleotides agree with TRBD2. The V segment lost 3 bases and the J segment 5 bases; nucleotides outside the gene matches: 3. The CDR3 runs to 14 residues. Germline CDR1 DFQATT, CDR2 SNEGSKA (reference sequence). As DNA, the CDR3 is TGCAGTGCTAGTCTAGCGGGGGGGGAAGATACGCAGTATTTT. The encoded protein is CSASLAGGEDTQYF.

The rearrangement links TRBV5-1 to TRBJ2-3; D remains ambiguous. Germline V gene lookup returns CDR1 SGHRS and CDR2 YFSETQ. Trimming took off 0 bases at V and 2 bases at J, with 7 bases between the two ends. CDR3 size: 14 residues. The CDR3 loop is CASSLGLFTDTQYF. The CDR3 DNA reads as TGCGCCAGCAGCTTGGGGCTATTCACAGATACGCAGTATTTT.

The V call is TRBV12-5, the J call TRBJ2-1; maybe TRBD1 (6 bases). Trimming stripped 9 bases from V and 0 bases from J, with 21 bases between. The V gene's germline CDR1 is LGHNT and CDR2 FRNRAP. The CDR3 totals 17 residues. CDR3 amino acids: CASGLLLQGSSYNEQFF. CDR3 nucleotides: TGTGCTAGCGGCCTTTTGCTCCAGGGGAGCTCCTACAATGAGCAGTTCTTC.

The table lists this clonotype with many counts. In DNA, the CDR3 is TGTGCCAGCAGCAGTCGGGACAGGGGATGGACTGAAGCTTTCTTT. It codes for CASSSRDRGWTEAFF. The chain couples TRBV7-9 to TRBJ1-1; TRBD1 matches at 10 bases. From germline, CDR1 is SEHNR and CDR2 FQNEAQ (reference sequence). Trimming at V came to 5 bases and at J to 5 bases, leaving 8 bases not matched to a gene. The CDR3 totals 15 residues.

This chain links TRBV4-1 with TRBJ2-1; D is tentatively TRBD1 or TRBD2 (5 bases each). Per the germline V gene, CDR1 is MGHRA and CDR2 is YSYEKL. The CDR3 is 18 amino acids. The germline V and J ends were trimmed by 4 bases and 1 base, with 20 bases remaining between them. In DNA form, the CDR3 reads TGCGCCAGCAGCCCTCTCAGAAGGGGCCGGGGATCCTACAATGAGCAGTTCTTC. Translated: CASSPLRRGRGSYNEQFF.

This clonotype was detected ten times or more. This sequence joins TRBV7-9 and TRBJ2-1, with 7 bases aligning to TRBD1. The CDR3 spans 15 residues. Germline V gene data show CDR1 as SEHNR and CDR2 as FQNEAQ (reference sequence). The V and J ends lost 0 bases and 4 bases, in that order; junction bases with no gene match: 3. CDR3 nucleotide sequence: TGTGCCAGCAGCTTAGCCCCGGGACAGTACAATGAGCAGTTCTTC. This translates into CASSLAPGQYNEQFF.

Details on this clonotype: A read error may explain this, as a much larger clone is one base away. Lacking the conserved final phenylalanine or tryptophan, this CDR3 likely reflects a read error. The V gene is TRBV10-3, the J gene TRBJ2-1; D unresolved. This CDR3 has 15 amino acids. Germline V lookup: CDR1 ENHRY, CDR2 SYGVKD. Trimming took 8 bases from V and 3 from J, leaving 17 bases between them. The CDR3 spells CAIGLEDRNYNEQFL. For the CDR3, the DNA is TGTGCCATCGGCCTAGAGGATAGAAACTACAATGAGCAGTTCTTG.

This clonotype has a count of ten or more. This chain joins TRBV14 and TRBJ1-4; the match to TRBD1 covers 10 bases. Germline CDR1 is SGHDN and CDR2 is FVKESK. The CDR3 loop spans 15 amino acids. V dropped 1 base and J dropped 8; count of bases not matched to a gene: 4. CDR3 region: CASSQGQGAREKLFF. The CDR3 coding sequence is TGTGCCAGCAGCCAAGGACAGGGGGCGCGGGAAAAACTGTTTTTT.

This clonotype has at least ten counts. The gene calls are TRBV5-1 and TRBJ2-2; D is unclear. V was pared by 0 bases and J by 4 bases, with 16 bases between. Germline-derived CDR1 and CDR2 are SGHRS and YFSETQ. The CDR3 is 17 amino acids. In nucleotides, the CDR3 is TGCGCCAGCAGCTTGGGTGGCAGTGCTCGAGGCACCGGGGAGCTGTTTTTT. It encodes CASSLGGSARGTGELFF.

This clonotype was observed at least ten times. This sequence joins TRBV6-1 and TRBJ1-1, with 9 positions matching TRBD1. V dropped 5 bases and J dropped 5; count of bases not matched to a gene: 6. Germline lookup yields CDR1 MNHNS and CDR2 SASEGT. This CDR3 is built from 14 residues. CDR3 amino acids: CASSRTGDLTEAFF. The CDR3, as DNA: TGTGCCAGCAGTAGGACAGGGGATCTTACTGAAGCTTTCTTT.

CDR3 loop: CASSSGQENEQFF. The DNA of the CDR3 is TGCGCCAGCAGCTCGGGACAGGAAAACGAGCAGTTCTTC. The rearrangement uses TRBV5-1 and TRBJ2-1; 8 bases fit TRBD1. Trimming at V came to 3 bases and at J to 10 bases, leaving 6 bases not matched to a gene. Germline V gene sequence: CDR1 SGHRS, CDR2 YFSETQ. The CDR3 is 13 amino acids.

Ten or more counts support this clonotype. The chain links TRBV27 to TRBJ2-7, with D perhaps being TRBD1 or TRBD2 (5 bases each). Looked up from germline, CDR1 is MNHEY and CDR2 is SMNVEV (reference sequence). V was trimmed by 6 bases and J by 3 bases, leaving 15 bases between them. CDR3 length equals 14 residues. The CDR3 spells CASSRGTANYEQYF. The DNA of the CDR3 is TGTGCCAGCAGCCGTGGGACGGCCAACTACGAGCAGTACTTC.

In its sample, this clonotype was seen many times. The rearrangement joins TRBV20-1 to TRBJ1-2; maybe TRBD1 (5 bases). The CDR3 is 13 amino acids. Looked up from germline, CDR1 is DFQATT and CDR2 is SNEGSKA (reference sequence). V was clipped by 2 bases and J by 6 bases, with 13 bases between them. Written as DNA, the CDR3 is TGCAGTGCTAGATATCGGTCAGGGAATGGCTACACCTTC. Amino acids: CSARYRSGNGYTF.

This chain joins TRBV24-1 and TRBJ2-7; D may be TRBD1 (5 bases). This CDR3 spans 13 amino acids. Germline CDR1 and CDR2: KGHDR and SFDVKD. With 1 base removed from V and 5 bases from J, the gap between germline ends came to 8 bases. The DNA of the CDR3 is TGTGCCACCAGTGATTTTGACAGAAACGAGCAGTACTTC. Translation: CATSDFDRNEQYF.

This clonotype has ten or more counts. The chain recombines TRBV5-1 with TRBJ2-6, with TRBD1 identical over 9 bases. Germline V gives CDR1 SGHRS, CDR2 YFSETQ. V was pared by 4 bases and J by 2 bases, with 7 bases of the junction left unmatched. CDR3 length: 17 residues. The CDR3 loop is CASSPDRGDAGANVLTF. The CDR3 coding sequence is TGCGCCAGCAGCCCGGACAGGGGTGATGCTGGGGCCAACGTCCTGACTTTC. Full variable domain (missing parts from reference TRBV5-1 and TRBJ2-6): KAGVTQTPRYLIKTRGQQVTLSCSPISGHRSVSWYQQTPGQGLQFLFEYFSETQRNKGNFPGRFSGRQFSNSRSEMNVSTLELGDSALYLCASSPDRGDAGANVLTFGAGSRLTVL.

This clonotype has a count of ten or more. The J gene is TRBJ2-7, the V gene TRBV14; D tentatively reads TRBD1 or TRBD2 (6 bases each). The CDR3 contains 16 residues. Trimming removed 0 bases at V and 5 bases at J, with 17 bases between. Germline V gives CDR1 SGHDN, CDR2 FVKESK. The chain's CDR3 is CASSQDRGGLRDEQYF. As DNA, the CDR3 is TGTGCCAGCAGCCAAGATCGAGGGGGGCTCAGAGACGAGCAGTACTTC.

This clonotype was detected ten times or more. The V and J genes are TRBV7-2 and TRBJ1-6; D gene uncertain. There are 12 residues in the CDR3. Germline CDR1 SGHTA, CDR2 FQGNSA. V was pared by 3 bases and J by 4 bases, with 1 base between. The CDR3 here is CASSLYNSPLHF. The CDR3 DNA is TGTGCCAGCAGCTTGTATAATTCACCCCTCCACTTT.

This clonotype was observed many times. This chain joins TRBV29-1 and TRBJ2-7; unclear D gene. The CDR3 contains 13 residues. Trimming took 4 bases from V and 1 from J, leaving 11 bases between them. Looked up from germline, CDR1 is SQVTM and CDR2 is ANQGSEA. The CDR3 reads CSVGGSYSYEQYF. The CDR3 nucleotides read TGCAGCGTTGGAGGCAGCTATTCCTACGAGCAGTACTTC.

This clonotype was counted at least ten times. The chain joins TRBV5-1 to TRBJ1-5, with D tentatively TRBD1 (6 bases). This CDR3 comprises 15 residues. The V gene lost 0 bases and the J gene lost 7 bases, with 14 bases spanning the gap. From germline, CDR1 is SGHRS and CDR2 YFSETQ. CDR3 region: CASSLEGGGGQPQHF. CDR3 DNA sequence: TGCGCCAGCAGCTTGGAAGGGGGTGGAGGCCAGCCCCAGCATTTT.

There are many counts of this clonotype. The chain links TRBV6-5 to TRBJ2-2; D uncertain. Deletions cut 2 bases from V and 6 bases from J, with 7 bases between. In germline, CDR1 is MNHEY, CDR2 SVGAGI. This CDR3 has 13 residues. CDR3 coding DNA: TGTGCCAGCAGTTACGGGCATGCCGGGGAGCTGTTTTTT. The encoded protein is CASSYGHAGELFF.

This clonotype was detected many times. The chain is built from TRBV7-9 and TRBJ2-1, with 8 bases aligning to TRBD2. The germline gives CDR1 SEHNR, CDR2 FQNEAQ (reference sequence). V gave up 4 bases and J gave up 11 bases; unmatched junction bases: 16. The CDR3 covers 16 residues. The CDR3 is CASSSLSGGPNHQQFF. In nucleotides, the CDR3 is TGTGCCAGCAGCTCCTTGTCGGGAGGGCCAAATCATCAGCAGTTCTTC.

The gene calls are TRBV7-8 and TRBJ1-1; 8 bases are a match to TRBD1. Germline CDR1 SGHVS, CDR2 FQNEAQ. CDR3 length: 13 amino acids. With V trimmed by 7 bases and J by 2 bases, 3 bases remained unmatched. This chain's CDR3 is CASNPGGNTEAFF. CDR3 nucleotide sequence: TGTGCCAGCAACCCAGGGGGCAACACTGAAGCTTTCTTT.